The clone carrying this T cell receptor (beta chain) was seen ten or more times. Samples came from axillary lymph nodes draining the breast cancer. Trimming at V came to 4 bases and at J to 8 bases, leaving 11 bases not matched to a gene. This CDR3 is 14 amino acids long. The germline gives CDR1 MDHEN, CDR2 SYDVKM. This record belongs to a study of breast tumors, draining lymph nodes, adjacent tissues. Via MiXCR, TCRdb re-called the multiplex PCR reads, giving one row per CDR3 protein. This sample has about 200,000 distinct CDR3 sequences, with roughly 31% found just once. The TCR was taken from a female donor with breast cancer. Some clones in this sample may be carry-over from other donors' samples. This chain links TRBV28 with TRBJ2-7, with 7 positions matching TRBD1. The specimen was axillary lymph node tissue. This CDR3 is CASSSPNPQGQQYF. DNA of the CDR3: TGTGCCAGCAGTTCGCCCAATCCACAGGGGCAGCAGTACTTC.